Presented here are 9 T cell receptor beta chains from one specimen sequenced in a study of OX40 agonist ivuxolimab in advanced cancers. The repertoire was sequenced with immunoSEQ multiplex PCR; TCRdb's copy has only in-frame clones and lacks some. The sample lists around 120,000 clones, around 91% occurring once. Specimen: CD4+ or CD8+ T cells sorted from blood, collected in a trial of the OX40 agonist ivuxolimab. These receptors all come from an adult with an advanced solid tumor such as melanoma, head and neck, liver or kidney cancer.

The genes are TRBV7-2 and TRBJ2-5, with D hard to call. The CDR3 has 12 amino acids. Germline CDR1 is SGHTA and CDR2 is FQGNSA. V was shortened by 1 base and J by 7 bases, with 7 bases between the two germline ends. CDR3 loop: CASSLGVGTQYF. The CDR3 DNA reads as TGTGCCAGCAGCTTAGGCGTTGGGACCCAGTACTTC.

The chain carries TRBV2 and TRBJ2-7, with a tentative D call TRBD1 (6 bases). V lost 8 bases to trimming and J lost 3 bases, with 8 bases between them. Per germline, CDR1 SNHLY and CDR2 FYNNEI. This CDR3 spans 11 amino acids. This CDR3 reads CASRDIYEQYF. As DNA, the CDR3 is TGTGCCAGCCGGGACATCTACGAGCAGTACTTC.

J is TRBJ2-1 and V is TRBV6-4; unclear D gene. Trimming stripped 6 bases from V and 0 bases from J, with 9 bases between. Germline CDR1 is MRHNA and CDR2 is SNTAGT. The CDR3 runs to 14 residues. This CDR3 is CASSAGYSYNEQFF. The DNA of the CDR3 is TGTGCCAGCAGCGCCGGGTACTCCTACAATGAGCAGTTCTTC.

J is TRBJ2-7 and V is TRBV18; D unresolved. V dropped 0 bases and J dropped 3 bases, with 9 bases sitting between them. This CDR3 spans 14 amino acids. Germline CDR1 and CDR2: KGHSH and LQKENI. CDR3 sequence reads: CASSPPARVYEQYF. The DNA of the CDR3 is TGTGCCAGCTCACCACCGGCCAGAGTCTACGAGCAGTACTTC. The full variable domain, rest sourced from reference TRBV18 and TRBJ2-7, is NAGVMQNPRHLVRRRGQEARLRCSPMKGHSHVYWYRQLPEEGLKFMVYLQKENIIDESGMPKERFSAEFPKEGPSILRIQQVVRGDSAAYFCASSPPARVYEQYFGPGTRLTVT.

In DNA, the CDR3 is TGCGCCAGCAGCTCCGGGACAGGGGTGAGCTCACCCCTCCACTTT. This gives the protein CASSSGTGVSSPLHF. The rearrangement uses TRBV5-1 and TRBJ1-6, with 10 bases that match TRBD1. Trimming cost V 3 bases and J 10 bases; bases outside gene matches: 7. CDR3 length equals 15 residues. Germline values: CDR1 SGHRS, CDR2 YFSETQ.

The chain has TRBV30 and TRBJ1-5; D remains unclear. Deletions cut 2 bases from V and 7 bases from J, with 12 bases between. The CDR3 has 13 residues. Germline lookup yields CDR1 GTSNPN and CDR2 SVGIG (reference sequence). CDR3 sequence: CAWSRRDGQPQHF. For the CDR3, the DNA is TGTGCCTGGAGTAGGAGGGATGGCCAGCCCCAGCATTTT.

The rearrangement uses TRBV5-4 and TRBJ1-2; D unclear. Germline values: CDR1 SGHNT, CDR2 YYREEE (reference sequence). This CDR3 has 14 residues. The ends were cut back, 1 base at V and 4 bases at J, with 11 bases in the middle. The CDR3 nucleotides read TGTGCCAGCAGCTTGTTTACAGCATCCTATGGCTACACCTTC. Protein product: CASSLFTASYGYTF.

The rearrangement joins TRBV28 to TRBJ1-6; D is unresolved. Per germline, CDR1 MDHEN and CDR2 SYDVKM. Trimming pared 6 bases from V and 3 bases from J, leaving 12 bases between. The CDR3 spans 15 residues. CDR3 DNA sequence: TGTGCCAGCAGAGGAGGGAACCTCTATAATTCACCCCTCCACTTT. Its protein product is CASRGGNLYNSPLHF.

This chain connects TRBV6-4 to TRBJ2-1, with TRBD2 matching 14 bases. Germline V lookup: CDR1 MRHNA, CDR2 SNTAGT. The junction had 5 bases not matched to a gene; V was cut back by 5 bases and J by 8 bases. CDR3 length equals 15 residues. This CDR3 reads CASSQTSGGAYEQFF. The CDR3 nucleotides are TGTGCCAGCAGTCAGACTAGCGGGGGGGCCTATGAGCAGTTCTTC.